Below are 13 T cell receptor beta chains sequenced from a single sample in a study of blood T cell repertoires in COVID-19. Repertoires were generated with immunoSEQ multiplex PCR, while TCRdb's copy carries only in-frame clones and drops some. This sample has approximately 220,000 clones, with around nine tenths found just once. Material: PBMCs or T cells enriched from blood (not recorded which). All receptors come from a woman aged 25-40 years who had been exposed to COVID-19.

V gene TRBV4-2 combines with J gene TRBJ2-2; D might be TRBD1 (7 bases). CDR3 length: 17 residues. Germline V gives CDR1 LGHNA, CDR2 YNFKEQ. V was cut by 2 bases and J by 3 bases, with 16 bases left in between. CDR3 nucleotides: TGTGCCAGCAGCCAACCAAAAACAGGGGAGGACACCGGGGAGCTGTTTTTT. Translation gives CASSQPKTGEDTGELFF.

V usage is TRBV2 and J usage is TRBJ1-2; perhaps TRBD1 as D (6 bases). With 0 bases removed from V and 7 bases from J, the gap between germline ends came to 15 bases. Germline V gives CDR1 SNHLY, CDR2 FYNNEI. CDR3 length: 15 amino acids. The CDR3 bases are TGTGCCAGCAGTGAAGCGGGGACACCAAGGGGTGGCTACACCTTC. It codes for CASSEAGTPRGGYTF.

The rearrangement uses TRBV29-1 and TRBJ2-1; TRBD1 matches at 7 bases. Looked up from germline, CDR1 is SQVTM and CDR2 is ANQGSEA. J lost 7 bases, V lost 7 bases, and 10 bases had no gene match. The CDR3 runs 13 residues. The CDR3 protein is CSGRQGVRNEQFF. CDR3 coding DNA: TGCAGCGGCCGACAGGGTGTCAGGAATGAGCAGTTCTTC.

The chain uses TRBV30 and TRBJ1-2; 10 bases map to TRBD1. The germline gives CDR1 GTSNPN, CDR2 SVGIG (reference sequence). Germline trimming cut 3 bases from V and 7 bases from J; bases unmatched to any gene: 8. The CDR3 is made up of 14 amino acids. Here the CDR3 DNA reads TGTGCCTGGAGGACCGGGACAGGGGTTTTTGGCTACACCTTC. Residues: CAWRTGTGVFGYTF.

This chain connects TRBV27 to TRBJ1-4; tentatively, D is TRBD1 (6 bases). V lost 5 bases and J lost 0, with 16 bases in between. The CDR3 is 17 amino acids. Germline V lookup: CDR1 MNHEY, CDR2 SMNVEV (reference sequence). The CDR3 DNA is TGTGCCAGCAGTGCCATGGGGACACCCGCAACTAATGAAAAACTGTTTTTT. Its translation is CASSAMGTPATNEKLFF.

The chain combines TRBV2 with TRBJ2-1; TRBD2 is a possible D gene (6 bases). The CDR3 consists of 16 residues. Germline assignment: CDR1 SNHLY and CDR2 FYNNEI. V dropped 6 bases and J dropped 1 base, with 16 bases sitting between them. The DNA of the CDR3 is TGTGCCAGCAGGGACTACGGGTTGAGTTCCTACAATGAGCAGTTCTTC. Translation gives CASRDYGLSSYNEQFF.

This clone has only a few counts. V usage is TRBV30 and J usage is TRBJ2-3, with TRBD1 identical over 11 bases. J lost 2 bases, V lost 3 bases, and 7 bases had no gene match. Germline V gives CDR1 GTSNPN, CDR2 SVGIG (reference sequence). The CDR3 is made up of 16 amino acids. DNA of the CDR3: TGTGCCTGGAGGTCGGGGACAGGGGGTTTCACAGATACGCAGTATTTT. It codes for CAWRSGTGGFTDTQYF.

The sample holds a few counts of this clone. Here the CDR3 DNA reads TGTGCCAGTAGTACCGCCGGGACAGGGGGCTACGAGCAGTACTTC. As protein: CASSTAGTGGYEQYF. The V call is TRBV19, the J call TRBJ2-7, with 11 positions matching TRBD1. V was clipped by 4 bases and J by 3 bases; unmatched bases: 5. The germline V gene has CDR1 LNHDA and CDR2 SQIVND (reference sequence). The CDR3 runs 15 residues.

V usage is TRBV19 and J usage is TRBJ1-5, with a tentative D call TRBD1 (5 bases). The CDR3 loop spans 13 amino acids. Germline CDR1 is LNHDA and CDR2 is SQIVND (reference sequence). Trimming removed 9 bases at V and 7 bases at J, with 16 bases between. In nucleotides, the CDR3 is TGTGCCAGCACGACAGCCCTCAGACAGCCCCAGCATTTT. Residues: CASTTALRQPQHF.

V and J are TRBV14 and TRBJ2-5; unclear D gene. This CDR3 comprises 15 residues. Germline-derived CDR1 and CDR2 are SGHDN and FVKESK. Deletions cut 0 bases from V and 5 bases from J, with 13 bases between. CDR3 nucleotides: TGTGCCAGCAGCCAAGATGCTTTCCGAGCGGAGACCCAGTACTTC. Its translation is CASSQDAFRAETQYF.

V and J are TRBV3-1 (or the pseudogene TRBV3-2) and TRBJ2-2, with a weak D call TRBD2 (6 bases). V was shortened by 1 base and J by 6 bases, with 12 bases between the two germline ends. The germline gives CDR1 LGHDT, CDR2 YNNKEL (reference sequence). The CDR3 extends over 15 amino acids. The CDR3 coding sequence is TGTGCCAGCAGCCAAGCGCAGGGACTCTCCGGGGAGCTGTTTTTT. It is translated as CASSQAQGLSGELFF.

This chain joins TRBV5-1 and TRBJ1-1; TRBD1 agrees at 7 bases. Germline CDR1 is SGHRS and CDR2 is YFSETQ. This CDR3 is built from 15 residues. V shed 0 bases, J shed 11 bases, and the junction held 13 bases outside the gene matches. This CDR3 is CASSLGTGATIRAFF. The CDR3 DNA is TGCGCCAGCAGCTTGGGGACAGGAGCCACAATTAGGGCTTTCTTT.

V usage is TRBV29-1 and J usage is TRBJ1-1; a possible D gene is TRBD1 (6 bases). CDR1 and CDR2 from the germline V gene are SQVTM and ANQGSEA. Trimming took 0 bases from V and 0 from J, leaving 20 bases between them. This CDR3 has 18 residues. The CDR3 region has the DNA TGCAGCGTTGAAGAAGAGCGGGACATTTGGTCCTTGAACACTGAAGCTTTCTTT. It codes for CSVEEERDIWSLNTEAFF. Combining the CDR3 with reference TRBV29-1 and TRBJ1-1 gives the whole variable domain SAVISQKPSRDICQRGTSLTIQCQVDSQVTMMFWYRQQPGQSLTLIATANQGSEATYESGFVIDKFPISRPNLTFSTLTVSNMSPEDSSIYLCSVEEERDIWSLNTEAFFGQGTRLTVV.